This T cell receptor (beta chain) was sequenced during a study of T cell repertoires in cytomegalovirus infection. Study-level points and caveats: People with CMV and the relevant HLA were identified by cumulative public TCR beta family frequency.

For this clonotype: Its antigen is unknown.

The CDR3 is 17 amino acids. CDR1 and CDR2 from the germline V gene are MNHEY and SMNVEV (reference sequence). The V gene end was trimmed by 0 bases and the J gene end by 2 bases; junction bases not matched to a gene: 6. TCRdb re-called the reads through MiXCR, storing one row per CDR3 protein. The profile shows 200,000 to 250,000 distinct CDR3 sequences, approximately 38% of them singletons. This clonotype originated in a human donor in good health (CMV status not recorded). Some clones in this sample may be carry-over from other donors' samples. This material consisted of CD8+ T cells from cultured PBMCs, taken from culture after CMV antigen stimulation. The chain uses TRBV27 and TRBJ2-7; the match to TRBD2 covers 11 bases. CDR3 in DNA: TGTGCCAGCAGTTTATCCGTACTAGCGGGAGCCCCCTACGAGCAGTACTTC. Its protein is CASSLSVLAGAPYEQYF.